These 30 T cell receptor beta chains were sequenced from one sample in a study of blood T cell repertoires in COVID-19. The repertoire was sequenced with immunoSEQ multiplex PCR; TCRdb's copy has only in-frame clones and lacks some. Here the sample spans about 200,000 clones, 84% being singletons. Sequenced sample: peripheral blood. The receptor set was obtained from a woman aged 70-85 years with active or convalescent COVID-19.

The sample holds one count of this clone. This chain links TRBV9 with TRBJ2-7, with D unclear. Trimming took off 0 bases at V and 0 bases at J, with 10 bases between the two ends. The CDR3 loop spans 15 amino acids. Looked up from germline, CDR1 is SGDLS and CDR2 is YYNGEE. CDR3 region: CASSVGPDPSYEQYF. The DNA of the CDR3 is TGTGCCAGCAGCGTAGGGCCCGATCCCTCCTACGAGCAGTACTTC.

J is TRBJ2-7 and V is TRBV15, with 12 bases fitting TRBD2. The CDR3 length is 13 residues. CDR1 and CDR2 from the germline V gene are LNHNV and YYDKDF (reference sequence). V gave up 8 bases and J gave up 2 bases; unmatched junction bases: 1. CDR3 in amino acids: CATRTSGTYEQYF. The CDR3 DNA reads as TGTGCCACCCGGACTAGCGGGACCTACGAGCAGTACTTC.

The rearrangement uses TRBV6-5 and TRBJ1-3; 8 nucleotides align to TRBD1. The trim removed 7 bases at V and 1 base at J, leaving 6 bases unmatched. The CDR3 runs to 15 residues. The germline gives CDR1 MNHEY, CDR2 SVGAGI. The CDR3 is CASNSQGASGNTIYF. The CDR3 nucleotides read TGTGCCAGCAATTCGCAGGGGGCTTCTGGAAACACCATATATTTT.

V usage is TRBV10-3 and J usage is TRBJ2-3; 7 bases agree with TRBD1. This CDR3 region has 12 residues. Germline values: CDR1 ENHRY, CDR2 SYGVKD. The ends lost 8 bases at V and 3 bases at J; junction bases unmatched: 2. CDR3 in DNA: TGTGCCATCGGACAGGTAACAGATACGCAGTATTTT. It codes for CAIGQVTDTQYF.

The CDR3 loop reads CASSFGQTRYYGYTF. The CDR3 DNA follows: TGTGCCAGCAGCTTCGGACAGACGAGGTACTATGGCTACACCTTC. The chain combines TRBV5-5 with TRBJ1-2, with D possibly TRBD1 on 6 matching bases. This CDR3 is 15 amino acids long. Looked up from germline, CDR1 is SGHKS and CDR2 is YYEKEE (reference sequence). Trimming left V 2 bases short and J 3 bases short, with 14 bases between.

CDR3 sequence (DNA): TGTGCCAGCAGCCCACAAGGGACAGTTGGCTACACCTTC. Translating it yields CASSPQGTVGYTF. This sequence joins TRBV12-3 or TRBV12-4 and TRBJ1-2, with TRBD1 matching over 7 bases. The CDR3 contains 13 residues. V shed 6 bases, J shed 7 bases, and the junction held 8 bases outside the gene matches.

V usage is TRBV7-3 and J usage is TRBJ2-1; D is perhaps TRBD2 (6 bases). CDR1 is SGHTA, CDR2 FQGTGA, per germline. Trimming stripped 0 bases from V and 0 bases from J, with 9 bases between. The CDR3 is 16 residues long. CDR3 bases: TGTGCCAGCAGCTTAACTCGGAGGGCCTCCTACAATGAGCAGTTCTTC. It translates to CASSLTRRASYNEQFF.

This chain joins TRBV6-5 and TRBJ1-6; 7 positions agree with TRBD1. The CDR3 loop spans 14 amino acids. After removal of 8 bases from V and 3 bases from J, the junction contained 4 bases not matched to a gene. Germline-derived CDR1 and CDR2 are MNHEY and SVGAGI. The DNA of the CDR3 is TGTGCCAGCGGGACAGACAGCTATAATTCACCCCTCCACTTT. It encodes CASGTDSYNSPLHF.

The V gene is TRBV12-3 or TRBV12-4, the J gene TRBJ1-1; D is unclear. The CDR3 length is 13 residues. V lost 3 bases and J 2 bases, leaving 7 bases between the germline ends. The CDR3 reads CASSFSLNTEAFF. The CDR3 nucleotides read TGTGCCAGCAGTTTCTCCTTAAACACTGAAGCTTTCTTT.

The rearrangement links TRBV2 to TRBJ2-5; tentative D call: TRBD2 (6 bases). This CDR3 has 15 amino acids. Trimming cost V 3 bases and J 6 bases, with 17 bases left between them. Germline values: CDR1 SNHLY, CDR2 FYNNEI. CDR3 loop: CASSETHGGWKTQYF. CDR3 in DNA: TGTGCCAGCAGTGAGACCCATGGGGGGTGGAAGACCCAGTACTTC.

The chain is built from TRBV11-2 and TRBJ2-1; TRBD2 aligns across 8 bases. The CDR3 covers 19 residues. J lost 0 bases, V lost 4 bases, and 14 bases had no gene match. Germline V CDR1 and CDR2: SGHAT, FQNNGV. The CDR3 nucleotides read TGTGCCAGCAGCTCCCGGCTAGCGGGTCCCGGTCGCTCCTACAATGAGCAGTTCTTC. Amino acids: CASSSRLAGPGRSYNEQFF.

This clone appeared once. This chain uses TRBV10-3 with TRBJ2-1; weak D call: TRBD2 (5 bases). The CDR3 contains 19 residues. V was cut by 3 bases and J by 0 bases, with 21 bases left in between. In germline, CDR1 is ENHRY, CDR2 SYGVKD. This CDR3 reads CAISDPPAGLSSSYNEQFF. The CDR3 coding sequence is TGTGCCATCAGTGACCCCCCGGCAGGACTCTCCAGCTCCTACAATGAGCAGTTCTTC.

The gene calls are TRBV19 and TRBJ2-7; 9 bases line up with TRBD1. Trimming took 5 bases from V and 0 from J; bases not matched to a gene: 11. CDR3 length equals 17 residues. Germline-derived CDR1 and CDR2 are LNHDA and SQIVND (reference sequence). CDR3 nucleotides: TGTGCCAGTAGTCCGTTAGGACAGGGGATCCGCTCCTACGAGCAGTACTTC. Translated: CASSPLGQGIRSYEQYF.

This sequence joins TRBV6-5 and TRBJ1-5; D possibly corresponds to TRBD1 (6 bases). Germline V gives CDR1 MNHEY, CDR2 SVGAGI. The ends were cut back, 5 bases at V and 7 bases at J, with 15 bases in the middle. The CDR3 is 14 residues long. The CDR3 bases are TGTGCCAGCAGTCTTGGGGGAGGGGGACAGCCCCAGCATTTT. The encoded protein is CASSLGGGGQPQHF.

The chain has TRBV20-1 and TRBJ1-1; D uncertain. This CDR3 contains 14 residues. CDR1 DFQATT and CDR2 SNEGSKA come from the germline V gene (reference sequence). V lost 3 bases and J 5 bases, leaving 16 bases between the germline ends. CDR3 sequence (DNA): TGCAGTGCTAGTCTACACTCGGCGCGGACTGAAGCTTTCTTT. It specifies CSASLHSARTEAFF.

V usage is TRBV7-3 and J usage is TRBJ2-3, with TRBD2 identical over 7 bases. The CDR3 spans 15 residues. Germline V gene data show CDR1 as SGHTA and CDR2 as FQGTGA. After removal of 5 bases from V and 2 bases from J, the junction contained 7 bases not matched to a gene. The DNA for the CDR3 is TGTGCCAGCAGCCTAAGAGCGGGATTCACAGATACGCAGTATTTT. Its protein is CASSLRAGFTDTQYF.

The chain couples TRBV28 to TRBJ2-3; 11 nucleotides line up with TRBD2. The CDR3 covers 16 residues. After removal of 2 bases from V and 3 bases from J, the junction contained 4 bases not matched to a gene. CDR1 is MDHEN, CDR2 SYDVKM, per germline. As DNA, the CDR3 is TGTGCCAGCAGTTTAATGACTAGCGGGAAAACAGATACGCAGTATTTT. Translation: CASSLMTSGKTDTQYF.

The rearrangement joins TRBV6-5 to TRBJ2-7; D might be TRBD2 (6 bases). V was cut by 8 bases and J by 6 bases, with 17 bases left in between. The CDR3 is 13 residues long. The germline CDR1 and CDR2 sequences are MNHEY and SVGAGI. For the CDR3, the DNA is TGTGCCAGCTCGGCAGGGAGGTACGGCGAGCAGTACTTC. Its protein product is CASSAGRYGEQYF.

This chain joins TRBV10-3 and TRBJ2-2, with 10 bases fitting TRBD1. Germline lookup yields CDR1 ENHRY and CDR2 SYGVKD. V lost 11 bases and J lost 4; bases outside the gene matches: 7. The CDR3 totals 14 residues. The DNA for the CDR3 is TGTGCCTCAGGGGACAGGGGTCCCACCGGGGAGCTGTTTTTT. Residues: CASGDRGPTGELFF.

The chain combines TRBV4-1 with TRBJ1-2; 10 nucleotides agree with TRBD1. The V and J ends lost 0 bases and 7 bases, in that order; junction bases with no gene match: 8. The CDR3 contains 16 residues. Germline-derived CDR1 and CDR2 are MGHRA and YSYEKL. The CDR3 spells CASSQDRGQGWVGYTF. The DNA of the CDR3 is TGCGCCAGCAGCCAAGATCGGGGACAGGGGTGGGTTGGCTACACCTTC.

The rearrangement joins TRBV18 to TRBJ2-7, with TRBD1 matching over 7 bases. CDR1 is KGHSH, CDR2 LQKENI, per germline. The CDR3 sequence is 13 residues long. The junction had 5 bases not matched to a gene; V was cut back by 2 bases and J by 7 bases. For the CDR3, the DNA is TGTGCCAGCTCACCATACACAGGGGCGGAGCAGTACTTC. Its protein is CASSPYTGAEQYF. Full variable domain (missing parts from reference TRBV18 and TRBJ2-7): NAGVMQNPRHLVRRRGQEARLRCSPMKGHSHVYWYRQLPEEGLKFMVYLQKENIIDESGMPKERFSAEFPKEGPSILRIQQVVRGDSAAYFCASSPYTGAEQYFGPGTRLTVT.

J is TRBJ2-5 and V is TRBV5-1; 9 bases align to TRBD2. The CDR3 has 13 residues. Trimming cost V 5 bases and J 2 bases; bases outside gene matches: 1. The germline gives CDR1 SGHRS, CDR2 YFSETQ. Written as DNA, the CDR3 is TGCGCCAGCAGTGGACTAGCGCAAGAGACCCAGTACTTC. This gives the protein CASSGLAQETQYF. Based on the CDR3 plus reference TRBV5-1 and TRBJ2-5, the full variable domain is KAGVTQTPRYLIKTRGQQVTLSCSPISGHRSVSWYQQTPGQGLQFLFEYFSETQRNKGNFPGRFSGRQFSNSRSEMNVSTLELGDSALYLCASSGLAQETQYFGPGTRLLVL.

The chain links TRBV6-5 to TRBJ1-1; no clear D gene. Germline V gene data show CDR1 as MNHEY and CDR2 as SVGAGI. The V gene lost 0 bases and the J gene lost 1 base, with 6 bases spanning the gap. This CDR3 has 14 residues. DNA of the CDR3: TGTGCCAGCAGTTACTCAGCAAAGAACACTGAAGCTTTCTTT. Protein product: CASSYSAKNTEAFF.

The chain links TRBV28 to TRBJ2-3; the match to TRBD2 covers 10 bases. The CDR3 covers 17 residues. V lost 5 bases, J lost 2 bases, and 10 bases stayed unmatched. Germline CDR1 reads MDHEN; CDR2 reads SYDVKM. Here the CDR3 reads CASSPQPTSGTTDTQYF. The CDR3 coding sequence is TGTGCCAGCAGTCCACAGCCCACTAGCGGGACCACAGATACGCAGTATTTT.

This chain joins TRBV7-3 and TRBJ2-2, with 7 bases that match TRBD2. With 4 bases clipped from V and 6 bases from J, the junction kept 5 bases outside the gene matches. CDR3 size: 14 residues. In germline, CDR1 is SGHTA, CDR2 FQGTGA. The CDR3 coding sequence is TGTGCCAGCAGCTCCGGGACTACCGCCGGGGAGCTGTTTTTT. This codes for CASSSGTTAGELFF.

The chain is built from TRBV4-1 and TRBJ2-5, with D possibly TRBD2 on 6 matching bases. This CDR3 has 13 amino acids. V was cut by 3 bases and J by 5 bases, with 10 bases left in between. Germline V gene data show CDR1 as MGHRA and CDR2 as YSYEKL. The CDR3 sequence is CASSQRDYETQYF. The DNA for the CDR3 is TGCGCCAGCAGCCAGCGGGATTACGAGACCCAGTACTTC.

V usage is TRBV3-1 (or the pseudogene TRBV3-2) and J usage is TRBJ2-7, with TRBD2 identical over 9 bases. In germline, CDR1 is LGHDT, CDR2 YNNKEL (reference sequence). Trimming took 4 bases from V and 3 from J; bases not matched to a gene: 7. This CDR3 is built from 15 residues. The CDR3 nucleotides are TGTGCCAGCAGCCCGTCTAGCGGGGCAGGCTACGAGCAGTACTTC. Translated: CASSPSSGAGYEQYF.

This clone occurred once. The chain joins TRBV5-8 to TRBJ1-4, with no clear D. Germline-derived CDR1 and CDR2 are SGHTS and YDEGEE. Trimming took 0 bases from V and 5 from J, leaving 11 bases between them. This CDR3 spans 15 amino acids. CDR3 coding DNA: TGTGCCAGCAGCTTGGACTGGGGAGGGAATGAAAAACTGTTTTTT. Translation: CASSLDWGGNEKLFF.

The rearrangement links TRBV3-1 (or the pseudogene TRBV3-2) to TRBJ2-7, with TRBD2 matching over 12 bases. The CDR3 totals 15 residues. V dropped 6 bases and J dropped 3; count of bases not matched to a gene: 6. The germline V gene encodes CDR1 LGHDT and CDR2 YNNKEL (reference sequence). CDR3 in DNA: TGTGCCAGCAGTCCGACTAGCGGGGGACGCTACGAGCAGTACTTC. As protein: CASSPTSGGRYEQYF.

Written as DNA, the CDR3 is TGTGCCAGCAGTGAACGGTCAACAGGGCACTACGAGCAGTACTTC. This codes for CASSERSTGHYEQYF. The chain employs TRBV6-1 and TRBJ2-7; maybe TRBD1 (6 bases). Deletions cut 2 bases from V and 3 bases from J, with 14 bases between. Per the germline V gene, CDR1 is MNHNS and CDR2 is SASEGT. The CDR3 loop spans 15 amino acids.